This T cell receptor (beta chain) was identified in a study of cytomegalovirus exposure and HLA in healthy donors. CDR1 is MNHEY and CDR2 is SMNVEV in the germline V gene (reference sequence). The CDR3 is 15 residues long. V dropped 10 bases and J dropped 4; count of bases not matched to a gene: 13. The primer mix had 60 Vbeta and 13 Jbeta primers. Clones were read by immunoSEQ multiplex PCR, and TCRdb kept only the in-frame ones, dropping some. This sample has about 160,000 clones, with less than 85% found just once. The clonotype originates from a boy aged 2 to 10 in good health and CMV-seronegative. V usage is TRBV27 and J usage is TRBJ1-2; 9 bases align to TRBD1. Sequencing used PBMCs. This CDR3 is CATLQVDRGVYGYTF. DNA of the CDR3: TGTGCCACACTCCAAGTGGACAGGGGTGTCTATGGCTACACCTTC.